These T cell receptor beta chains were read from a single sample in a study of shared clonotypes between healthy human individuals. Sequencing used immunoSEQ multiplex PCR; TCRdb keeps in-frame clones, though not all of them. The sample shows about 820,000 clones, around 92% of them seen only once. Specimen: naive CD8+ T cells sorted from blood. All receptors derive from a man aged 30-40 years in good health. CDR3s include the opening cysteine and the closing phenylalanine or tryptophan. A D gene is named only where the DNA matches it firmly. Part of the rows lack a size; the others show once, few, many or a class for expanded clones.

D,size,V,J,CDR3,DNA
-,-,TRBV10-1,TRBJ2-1,CASSEEGLWDEQFF,TGCGCCAGCAGTGAAGAGGGGCTGTGGGATGAGCAGTTCTTC
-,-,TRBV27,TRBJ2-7,CATRDTSYEQYF,TGTGCCACACGGGACACTTCCTACGAGCAGTACTTC
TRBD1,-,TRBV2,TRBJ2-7,CASQGQGPYF,TGTGCCAGCCAGGGACAGGGACCGTACTTC
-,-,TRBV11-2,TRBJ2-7,CASSSKDAPSSYEQYF,TGTGCCAGCAGCTCGAAGGACGCGCCGAGCTCCTACGAGCAGTACTTC
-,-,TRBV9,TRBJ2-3,CASSDTEGAVYPDTQYF,TGTGCCAGCAGCGATACGGAGGGAGCCGTGTATCCGGATACGCAGTATTTT
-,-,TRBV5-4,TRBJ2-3,CASSLEGGDTQYF,TGTGCCAGCAGCTTGGAAGGTGGAGATACGCAGTATTTT
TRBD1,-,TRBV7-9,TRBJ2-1,CASSPRQGAIYNEQFF,TGTGCCAGCAGCCCGCGACAGGGAGCCATCTACAATGAGCAGTTCTTC
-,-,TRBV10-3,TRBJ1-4,CAISEESWEKLFF,TGTGCCATCAGTGAGGAGAGCTGGGAAAAACTGTTTTTT
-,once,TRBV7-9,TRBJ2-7,CASSLHGAFYEQYF,TGTGCCAGCAGCTTACACGGAGCTTTCTACGAGCAGTACTTC
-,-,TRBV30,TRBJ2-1,CAWSVLGNEQFF,TGTGCCTGGAGTGTACTCGGAAATGAGCAGTTCTTC
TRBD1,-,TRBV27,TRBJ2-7,CASSLNRGYEQYF,TGTGCCAGCAGTTTGAACAGGGGCTACGAGCAGTACTTC
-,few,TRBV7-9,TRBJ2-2,CASSLVPPAELFF,TGTGCCAGCAGCTTAGTTCCACCGGCAGAGCTGTTTTTT
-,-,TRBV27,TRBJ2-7,CASSSGSSLYEQYF,TGTGCCAGCAGTTCCGGGAGTTCGCTATACGAGCAGTACTTC
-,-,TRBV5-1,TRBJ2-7,CASSLTGRSNEQYF,TGCGCCAGCAGCTTAACAGGGAGGTCCAACGAGCAGTACTTC
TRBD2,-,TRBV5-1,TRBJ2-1,CASSLHGTSGNYNEQFF,TGCGCCAGCAGCTTACACGGGACTAGCGGGAATTACAATGAGCAGTTCTTC
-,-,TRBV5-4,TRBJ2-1,CASSLNSRWGHNNEQFF,TGTGCCAGCAGCTTAAACTCCAGATGGGGCCATAACAATGAGCAGTTCTTC
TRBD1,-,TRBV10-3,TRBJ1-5,CAIRGDRVGQPQHF,TGTGCCATCAGGGGAGACAGGGTAGGCCAGCCCCAGCATTTT
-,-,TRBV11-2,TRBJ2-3,CASSPGGATSTDTQYF,TGTGCCAGCAGCCCAGGGGGGGCAACTAGCACAGATACGCAGTATTTT
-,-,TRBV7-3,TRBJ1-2,CASSKDNYGYTF,TGTGCCAGCAGCAAAGACAACTATGGCTACACCTTC
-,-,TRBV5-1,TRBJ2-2,CASSFFGGSNTGELFF,TGCGCCAGCAGCTTTTTTGGGGGATCGAACACCGGGGAGCTGTTTTTT
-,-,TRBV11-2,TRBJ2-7,CASSLELMAGPYEQYF,TGTGCCAGCAGCTTAGAACTAATGGCGGGACCCTACGAGCAGTACTTC
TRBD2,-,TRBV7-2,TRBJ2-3,CASSPTSGSSDTQYF,TGTGCCAGCAGTCCCACTAGCGGGAGTTCGGATACGCAGTATTTT
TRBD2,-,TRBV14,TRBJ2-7,CASSQTGLAGGPSSYEQYF,TGTGCCAGCAGCCAAACGGGACTAGCGGGAGGGCCGAGCTCCTACGAGCAGTACTTC
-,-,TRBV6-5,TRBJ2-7,CASSPKGITFYEQYF,TGTGCCAGCAGCCCCAAGGGGATCACGTTTTACGAGCAGTACTTC
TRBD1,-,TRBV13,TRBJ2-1,CASSVGTGGARPSYNEQFF,TGTGCCAGCAGCGTCGGGACAGGGGGAGCGAGACCCTCCTACAATGAGCAGTTCTTC
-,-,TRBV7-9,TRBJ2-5,CASSLGQAGETQYF,TGTGCCAGCAGCTTAGGGCAGGCTGGGGAGACCCAGTACTTC
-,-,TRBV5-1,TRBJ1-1,CASSLSPQGRMDTEAFF,TGCGCCAGCAGCTTATCCCCGCAGGGCCGGATGGACACTGAAGCTTTCTTT
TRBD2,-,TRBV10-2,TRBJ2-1,CASSDLAGGHNEQFF,TGCGCCAGCAGCGATCTAGCGGGAGGGCACAATGAGCAGTTCTTC
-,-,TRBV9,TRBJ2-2,CASSASGGGGIGELFF,TGTGCCAGCAGCGCCTCGGGTGGAGGGGGGATCGGGGAGCTGTTTTTT
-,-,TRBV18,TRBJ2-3,CASSPRRGIWTDTQYF,TGTGCCAGCTCACCAAGGAGGGGGATATGGACAGATACGCAGTATTTT
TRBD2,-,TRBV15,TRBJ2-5,CATSRGGAGRAVETQYF,TGTGCCACCAGCAGAGGAGGGGCGGGGAGGGCCGTCGAGACCCAGTACTTC
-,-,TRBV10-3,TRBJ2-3,CAIGTGAVGTDTQYF,TGTGCCATCGGTACGGGAGCGGTTGGCACAGATACGCAGTATTTT
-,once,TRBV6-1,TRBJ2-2,CASSEAIAGKELFF,TGTGCCAGCAGTGAAGCAATCGCAGGGAAGGAGCTGTTTTTT
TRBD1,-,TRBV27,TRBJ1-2,CASSRAFSGQGTYYTF,TGTGCCAGCAGTCGCGCCTTTTCGGGACAGGGGACTTACTACACCTTC
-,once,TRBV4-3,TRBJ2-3,CASSHLGGTDTQYF,TGCGCCAGCAGCCACCTGGGGGGCACAGATACGCAGTATTTT
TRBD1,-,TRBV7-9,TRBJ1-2,CASSLGGQARVYGYTF,TGTGCCAGCAGCTTAGGAGGACAGGCCCGAGTGTATGGCTACACCTTC
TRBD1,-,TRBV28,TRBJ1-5,CASSLERGQGQPQHF,TGTGCCAGCAGTTTGGAGAGGGGGCAGGGGCAGCCCCAGCATTTT
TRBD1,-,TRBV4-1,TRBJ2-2,CASRDRGHANTGELFF,TGCGCCAGCCGGGACAGGGGACATGCGAACACCGGGGAGCTGTTTTTT
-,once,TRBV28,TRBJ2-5,CASSFLEIGVREETQYF,TGTGCCAGCAGTTTTCTCGAGATCGGGGTCCGGGAAGAGACCCAGTACTTC
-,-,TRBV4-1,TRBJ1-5,CASSQDKNQPQHF,TGCGCCAGCAGCCAGGATAAGAATCAGCCCCAGCATTTT
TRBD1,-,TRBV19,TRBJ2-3,CATGQGAADTQYF,TGTGCCACCGGACAGGGGGCGGCAGATACGCAGTATTTT
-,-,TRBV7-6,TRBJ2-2,CASSPTGLLELFF,TGTGCCAGCAGCCCCACTGGGCTCTTGGAGCTGTTTTTT